Following are 24 T cell receptor beta chains from one sample sequenced in a study of post-analysis software for immune sequencing data. Study-level results: Patients showed TRBV5-6, TRBV5-1 and TRBV20-1 among four to six TRBV segments more frequent than in controls.

Antigens of these TCRs are unknown. Researchers reported that TCR beta cDNA libraries carried unique molecular identifiers. MiXCR, applied by TCRdb to the PCR reads, yields one record per CDR3 protein. The sample includes 430,000 or so distinct CDR3 sequences, less than 40% of them seen just once. The sequenced material came from blood. Receptors originate from a girl aged 2 to 9 with multiple sclerosis.

The V and J genes are TRBV12-3 or TRBV12-4 and TRBJ2-1; weak D call: TRBD2 (6 bases). This CDR3 has 14 residues. V was cut by 3 bases and J by 2 bases, with 8 bases left in between. CDR3 sequence reads: CASSFGSTYNEQFF. The CDR3 bases are TGTGCCAGCAGTTTCGGGAGTACCTACAATGAGCAGTTCTTC.

This clonotype appeared a few times. A single base separates this from a much larger clone, so it may be a read error. The genes are TRBV6-5 and TRBJ1-4; 10 nucleotides line up with TRBD1. The germline gives CDR1 MNHEY, CDR2 SVGAGI. The CDR3 runs to 15 residues. The CDR3 bases are TGTGCCAGCAGTTACTCGGGACAGGGGCGTGAAAAACGGTTTTTT. It specifies CASSYSGQGREKRFF.

This clonotype has more than one count but fewer than ten. The rearrangement links TRBV10-2 to TRBJ2-7; D unresolved. This CDR3 contains 15 residues. Germline CDR1 WSHSY, CDR2 SAAADI. V dropped 1 base and J dropped 2 bases, with 12 bases sitting between them. As DNA, the CDR3 is TGCGCCAGCAGTGAGTACAAGCTCATTGCCTACGAGCAGTACTTC. Its protein is CASSEYKLIAYEQYF.

Only one count was recorded for this clonotype. The CDR3 DNA sequence: TGCGCCAGCAGCCAAGATCCCAGATTTTATTACGAGCAGTACTTC. Translated, it gives CASSQDPRFYYEQYF. This chain joins TRBV4-1 and TRBJ2-7; D not resolved. The CDR3 length is 15 residues. Germline CDR1 and CDR2: MGHRA and YSYEKL. Trimming shortened V by 0 bases and J by 4 bases, and 13 bases separated the two germline ends.

The chain uses TRBV12-5 and TRBJ1-5, with unresolved D. CDR3 size: 13 residues. The ends were cut back, 1 base at V and 6 bases at J, with 7 bases in the middle. From germline, CDR1 is LGHNT and CDR2 FRNRAP. CDR3 sequence: CASGLDLGQPQHF. The DNA for the CDR3 is TGTGCTAGTGGTTTGGATTTGGGTCAGCCCCAGCATTTT.

Note on this clonotype: One junction end does not reproduce the germline sequence, and a read error may be involved. This chain uses TRBV28 with TRBJ1-2, with D unclear. The length of the CDR3 is 13 residues. CDR1 and CDR2 from the germline V gene are MDHEN and SYDVKM. This CDR3 reads CASSFRTGYGCTF. CDR3 nucleotides: TGTGCCAGCAGTTTTAGGACGGGCTATGGCTGCACCTTC.

This clonotype turned up a few times. The chain has TRBV4-1 and TRBJ2-1; D possibly corresponds to TRBD2 (5 bases). The CDR3 loop spans 14 amino acids. The V end lost 1 base, the J end lost 10 bases, and 14 bases lay between the germline ends. The germline gives CDR1 MGHRA, CDR2 YSYEKL. The CDR3 bases are TGCGCCAGCAGCCAAGTGGATAGAACTAGGGAGCAGTTCTTC. Its protein is CASSQVDRTREQFF.

The genes are TRBV6-1 and TRBJ1-6; 8 nucleotides match TRBD1. The CDR3 runs to 15 residues. CDR1 and CDR2 (germline): MNHNS, SASEGT. The ends lost 4 bases at V and 10 bases at J; junction bases unmatched: 9. The CDR3 loop reads CASSVRQGLISPLHF. CDR3 nucleotides: TGTGCCAGCAGTGTCAGACAGGGGCTCATCTCACCCCTCCACTTT.

V usage is TRBV28 and J usage is TRBJ1-2, with 12 bases matching TRBD1. Germline V gives CDR1 MDHEN, CDR2 SYDVKM. This CDR3 contains 17 residues. Losses at the gene ends were 2 bases for V and 2 bases for J; bases not matched to a gene: 6. The CDR3 bases are TGTGCCAGCAGTTTAGGGGGACAGGGGGCAAGGAACTATGGCTACACCTTC. As protein: CASSLGGQGARNYGYTF.

The J gene is TRBJ2-7, the V gene TRBV9; no clear D. This CDR3 has 16 amino acids. CDR1 is SGDLS, CDR2 YYNGEE, per germline. The germline V and J ends were trimmed by 0 bases and 0 bases, with 13 bases remaining between them. The CDR3 spells CASSVGRLDSSYEQYF. CDR3 coding DNA: TGTGCCAGCAGCGTAGGCAGGTTGGATAGCTCCTACGAGCAGTACTTC.

This clonotype was observed many times. J is TRBJ2-3 and V is TRBV24-1, with 12 bases aligning to TRBD2. Germline V gives CDR1 KGHDR, CDR2 SFDVKD. The V and J ends lost 9 bases and 4 bases, in that order; junction bases with no gene match: 4. CDR3 length: 14 amino acids. DNA of the CDR3: TGTGCCACCCAGACTAGCGGGAGATCAGATACGCAGTATTTT. As protein: CATQTSGRSDTQYF.

This sequence joins TRBV7-2 and TRBJ2-1; D unclear. The CDR3 is 13 amino acids. The V and J ends lost 5 bases and 4 bases respectively, with 9 bases between them. CDR1 and CDR2 from the germline V gene are SGHTA and FQGNSA. The CDR3 spells CASSPNVYNEQFF. The CDR3, as DNA: TGTGCCAGCAGCCCCAACGTATACAATGAGCAGTTCTTC. Full variable domain (rest looked up from reference TRBV7-2 and TRBJ2-1): GAGVSQSPSNKVTEKGKDVELRCDPISGHTALYWYRQSLGQGLEFLIYFQGNSAPDKSGLPSDRFSAERTGGSVSTLTIQRTQQEDSAVYLCASSPNVYNEQFFGPGTRLTVL.

The table lists this clonotype with a few counts. This chain joins TRBV10-3 and TRBJ2-3; D is ambiguous. Trimming stripped 2 bases from V and 2 bases from J, with 8 bases between. The germline V gene encodes CDR1 ENHRY and CDR2 SYGVKD. There are 14 residues in the CDR3. Here the CDR3 reads CAISEANPTDTQYF. For the CDR3, the DNA is TGTGCCATCAGTGAGGCGAACCCCACAGATACGCAGTATTTT.

This clonotype was detected many times. The chain is built from TRBV11-2 and TRBJ2-7; D gene unclear. V gave up 2 bases and J gave up 4 bases, with 6 bases separating them. Germline CDR1 and CDR2: SGHAT and FQNNGV. The CDR3 covers 12 residues. The CDR3 region is CASSLNGYEQYF. The CDR3 DNA sequence: TGTGCCAGCAGCTTAAATGGGTACGAGCAGTACTTC.

The chain carries TRBV5-1 and TRBJ1-2; possibly TRBD1 for D (5 bases). Germline CDR1 reads SGHRS; CDR2 reads YFSETQ. This CDR3 is 15 amino acids long. Deletions cut 0 bases from V and 6 bases from J, with 15 bases between. The CDR3 here is CASSLVGGGSDGYTF. For the CDR3, the DNA is TGCGCCAGCAGCTTGGTCGGTGGGGGTAGTGATGGCTACACCTTC.

In DNA, the CDR3 is TGTGCCAGCAGCCGAGAACGGGACAGGGGTTACTACACCTTC. Translating it yields CASSRERDRGYYTF. This chain joins TRBV7-9 and TRBJ1-2; the match to TRBD1 covers 10 bases. Losses at the gene ends were 5 bases for V and 10 bases for J; bases not matched to a gene: 10. CDR3 length: 14 amino acids. CDR1 is SEHNR and CDR2 is FQNEAQ in the germline V gene (reference sequence).

This sequence joins TRBV20-1 and TRBJ2-1, with TRBD2 matching over 10 bases. Losses at the gene ends were 4 bases for V and 0 bases for J; bases not matched to a gene: 12. CDR1 DFQATT and CDR2 SNEGSKA come from the germline V gene (reference sequence). CDR3 size: 18 residues. The CDR3 DNA follows: TGCAGTGCTACCCGTGAGCGGGAGGGTTTCAGCTCCTACAATGAGCAGTTCTTC. Protein: CSATREREGFSSYNEQFF.

The CDR3 nucleotides are TGTGCCAGCAGTTCTTACGGGACTAGCGGCCAAGAGACCCAGTACTTC. This encodes CASSSYGTSGQETQYF. V gene TRBV28 combines with J gene TRBJ2-5; 11 bases align to TRBD2. Looked up from germline, CDR1 is MDHEN and CDR2 is SYDVKM. CDR3 length: 16 amino acids. Germline trimming cut 4 bases from V and 1 base from J; bases unmatched to any gene: 5.

The chain combines TRBV7-9 with TRBJ2-3; weak D call: TRBD1 (6 bases). Looked up from germline, CDR1 is SEHNR and CDR2 is FQNEAQ (reference sequence). This CDR3 is built from 12 residues. Trimming cost V 11 bases and J 0 bases, with 9 bases left between them. CDR3 residues: CARQGSTDTQYF. In nucleotides, the CDR3 is TGTGCCCGGCAGGGGAGCACAGATACGCAGTATTTT. Variable domain in full (rest from reference TRBV7-9 and TRBJ2-3): DTGVSQNPRHKITKRGQNVTFRCDPISEHNRLYWYRQTLGQGPEFLTYFQNEAQLEKSRLLSDRFSAERPKGSFSTLEIQRTEQGDSAMYLCARQGSTDTQYFGPGTRLTVL.

This chain joins TRBV28 and TRBJ2-5; D not certain. Judging by the DNA end, TRBJ2-7 fits better; the J call may be wrong. Per the germline V gene, CDR1 is MDHEN and CDR2 is SYDVKM. This CDR3 has 15 residues. This CDR3 reads CASSIIRPMTYEQYF. For the CDR3, the DNA is TGTGCCAGCAGTATTATCAGGCCGATGACCTACGAGCAGTACTTC.

The rearrangement links TRBV7-2 to TRBJ2-7; 11 nucleotides agree with TRBD2. V gave up 5 bases and J gave up 2 bases; unmatched junction bases: 2. The germline V gene has CDR1 SGHTA and CDR2 FQGNSA. The CDR3 totals 14 residues. This CDR3 is CASSATSGAYEQYF. CDR3 sequence (DNA): TGTGCCAGCAGCGCGACTAGCGGGGCCTACGAGCAGTACTTC.

The chain couples TRBV5-5 to TRBJ2-3; no clear D. The germline V gene encodes CDR1 SGHKS and CDR2 YYEKEE (reference sequence). Trimming shortened V by 6 bases and J by 9 bases, and 17 bases separated the two germline ends. The CDR3 runs to 13 residues. The DNA for the CDR3 is TGTGCCAGCAACTTAGTTACACCTTCCACGCAGTATTTT. Its translation is CASNLVTPSTQYF.

The genes are TRBV12-3 or TRBV12-4 and TRBJ1-1; 8 bases are a match to TRBD1. The CDR3 totals 12 residues. Trimming removed 7 bases from V and 6 bases from J; junction bases left unmatched: 4. CDR3 nucleotide sequence: TGTGCCAGCAATTCAGGGGGCCCTGAAGCTTTCTTT. Translated: CASNSGGPEAFF.

This sequence joins TRBV7-2 and TRBJ2-1, with 8 bases aligning to TRBD2. The CDR3 sequence is 14 residues long. Trimming took 5 bases from V and 7 from J; bases not matched to a gene: 7. The germline V gene has CDR1 SGHTA and CDR2 FQGNSA. In DNA, the CDR3 is TGTGCCAGCAGCCCAGCGGGAGAGTGGAATGAGCAGTTCTTC. Translating gives CASSPAGEWNEQFF.